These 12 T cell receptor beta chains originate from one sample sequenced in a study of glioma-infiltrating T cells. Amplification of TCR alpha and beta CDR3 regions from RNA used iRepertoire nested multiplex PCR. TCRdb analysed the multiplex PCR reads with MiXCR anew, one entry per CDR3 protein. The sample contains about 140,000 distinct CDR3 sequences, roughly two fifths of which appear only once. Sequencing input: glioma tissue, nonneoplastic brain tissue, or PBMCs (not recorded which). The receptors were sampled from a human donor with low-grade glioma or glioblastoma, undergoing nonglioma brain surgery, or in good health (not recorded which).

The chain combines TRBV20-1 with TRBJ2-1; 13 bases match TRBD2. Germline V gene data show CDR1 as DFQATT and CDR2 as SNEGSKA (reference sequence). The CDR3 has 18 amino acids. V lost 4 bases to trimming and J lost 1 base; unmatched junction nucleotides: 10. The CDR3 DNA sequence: TGCAGTGCTACAAAACTAGCGGGGGGGCTGAGGTCCTACAATGAGCAGTTCTTC. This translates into CSATKLAGGLRSYNEQFF.

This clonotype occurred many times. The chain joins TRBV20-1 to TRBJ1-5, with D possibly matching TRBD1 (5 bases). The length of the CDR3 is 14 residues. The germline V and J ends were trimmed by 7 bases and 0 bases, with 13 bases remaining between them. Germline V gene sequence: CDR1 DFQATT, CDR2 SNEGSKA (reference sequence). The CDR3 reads CSVPSGFSNQPQHF. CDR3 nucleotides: TGCAGTGTCCCCTCAGGGTTTAGCAATCAGCCCCAGCATTTT.

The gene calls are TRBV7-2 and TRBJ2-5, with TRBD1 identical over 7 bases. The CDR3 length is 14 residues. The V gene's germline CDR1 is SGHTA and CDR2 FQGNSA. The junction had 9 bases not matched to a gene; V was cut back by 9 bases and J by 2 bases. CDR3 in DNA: TGTGCCAGTAGTTCCCGGGACAGTCAAGAGACCCAGTACTTC. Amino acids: CASSSRDSQETQYF.

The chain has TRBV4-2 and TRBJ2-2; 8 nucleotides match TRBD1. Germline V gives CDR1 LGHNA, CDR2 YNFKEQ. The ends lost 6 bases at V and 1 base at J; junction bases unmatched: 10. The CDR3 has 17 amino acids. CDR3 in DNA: TGTGCCAGCAGAGCTGGGGGCGGACAGGGGAACACCGGGGAGCTGTTTTTT. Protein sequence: CASRAGGGQGNTGELFF.

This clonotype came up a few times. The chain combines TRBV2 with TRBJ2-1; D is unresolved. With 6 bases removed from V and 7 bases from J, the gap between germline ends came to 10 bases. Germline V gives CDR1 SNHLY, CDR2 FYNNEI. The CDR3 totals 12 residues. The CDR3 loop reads CASSPLTNEQFF. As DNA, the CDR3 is TGTGCCAGCAGCCCCCTGACGAATGAGCAGTTCTTC.

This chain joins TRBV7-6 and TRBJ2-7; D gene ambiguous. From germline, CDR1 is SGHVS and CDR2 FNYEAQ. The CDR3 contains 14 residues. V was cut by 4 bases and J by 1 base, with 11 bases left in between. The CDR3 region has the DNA TGTGCCAGCAGCTCAAGCCTGTTGTCCTACGAGCAGTACTTC. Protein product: CASSSSLLSYEQYF. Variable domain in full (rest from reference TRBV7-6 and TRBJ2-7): GAGVSQSPRYKVTKRGQDVALRCDPISGHVSLYWYRQALGQGPEFLTYFNYEAQQDKSGLPNDRFSAERPEGSISTLTIQRTEQRDSAMYRCASSSSLLSYEQYFGPGTRLTVT.

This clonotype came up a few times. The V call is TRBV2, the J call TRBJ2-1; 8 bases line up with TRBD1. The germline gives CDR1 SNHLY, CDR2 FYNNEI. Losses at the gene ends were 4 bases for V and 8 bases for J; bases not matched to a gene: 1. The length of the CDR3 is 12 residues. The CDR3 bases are TGTGCCAGCAGTGGGACAGGGTATGAGCAGTTCTTC. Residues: CASSGTGYEQFF.

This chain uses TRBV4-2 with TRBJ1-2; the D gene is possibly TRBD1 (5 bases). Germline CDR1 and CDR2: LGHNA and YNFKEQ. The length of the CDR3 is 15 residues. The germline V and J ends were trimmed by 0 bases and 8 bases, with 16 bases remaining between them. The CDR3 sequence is CASSQDLRGRGGYTF. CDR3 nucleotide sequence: TGTGCCAGCAGCCAAGATCTTCGGGGGAGGGGAGGCTACACCTTC.

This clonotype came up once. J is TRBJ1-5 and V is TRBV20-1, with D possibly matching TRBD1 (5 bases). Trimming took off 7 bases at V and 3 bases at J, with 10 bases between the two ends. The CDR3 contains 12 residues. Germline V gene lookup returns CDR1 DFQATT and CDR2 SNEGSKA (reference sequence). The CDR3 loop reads CSVADTNQPQHF. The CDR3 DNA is TGCAGTGTAGCGGACACCAATCAGCCCCAGCATTTT.

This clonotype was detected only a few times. CDR3 DNA sequence: TGTGCCAGCAGGAAACTTCATAACACCGGGGAGCTGTTTTTT. It specifies CASRKLHNTGELFF. V gene TRBV6-1 combines with J gene TRBJ2-2; D is undetermined. This CDR3 is 14 amino acids long. Trimming shortened V by 6 bases and J by 2 bases, and 10 bases separated the two germline ends. In germline, CDR1 is MNHNS, CDR2 SASEGT.

CDR3 region: CSAPIGYGYTF. The DNA for the CDR3 is TGCAGTGCCCCAATTGGGTATGGCTACACCTTC. V and J are TRBV20-1 and TRBJ1-2; unclear D gene. This CDR3 is built from 11 residues. V lost 6 bases, J lost 5 bases, and 10 bases lay in between. CDR1 and CDR2 (germline): DFQATT, SNEGSKA (reference sequence).

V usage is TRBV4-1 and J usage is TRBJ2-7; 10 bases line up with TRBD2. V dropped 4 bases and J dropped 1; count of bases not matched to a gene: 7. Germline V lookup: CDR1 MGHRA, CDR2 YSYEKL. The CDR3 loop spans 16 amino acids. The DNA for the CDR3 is TGCGCCAGCAGCCGCTCTTGGACTAGCGGATCCTACGAGCAGTACTTC. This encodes CASSRSWTSGSYEQYF.